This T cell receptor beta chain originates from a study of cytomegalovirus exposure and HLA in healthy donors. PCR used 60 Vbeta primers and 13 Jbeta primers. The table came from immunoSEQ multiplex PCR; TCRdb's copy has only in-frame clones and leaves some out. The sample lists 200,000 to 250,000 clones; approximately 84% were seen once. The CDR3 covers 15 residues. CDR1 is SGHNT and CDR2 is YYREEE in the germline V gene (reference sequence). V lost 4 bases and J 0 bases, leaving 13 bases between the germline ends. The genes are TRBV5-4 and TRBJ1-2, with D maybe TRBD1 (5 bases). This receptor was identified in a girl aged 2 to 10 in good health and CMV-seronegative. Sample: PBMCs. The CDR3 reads CASSTDSSPNYGYTF. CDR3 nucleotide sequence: TGTGCCAGCAGCACAGACAGTTCTCCTAACTATGGCTACACCTTC.